This TCR beta chain derives from a study of T cell repertoires in cytomegalovirus infection. This CDR3 has 13 amino acids. Between the trimmed V and J ends, which lost 0 bases and 8 bases, there was a span of 10 bases. The germline V gene has CDR1 SGHVS and CDR2 FQNEAQ. TCRdb reprocessed the reads with MiXCR, giving one entry per CDR3 protein. The sample contains fewer than 1,000,000 distinct CDR3 sequences, roughly 30% of which appear only once. Study-wide results and caveats: Public TCR beta family frequency separated CMV-and-HLA carriers, including in an independent cohort.

This clonotype was observed many times. Its antigen remains unknown. The source was cultured CD8+ T cells from PBMCs, collected from culture after CMV antigen stimulation. The sequence was collected from a human donor in good health (CMV status not recorded). Some clones in this sample may be carry-over from other donors' samples. The chain uses TRBV7-8 and TRBJ1-2; D remains unclear. The CDR3 DNA is TGTGCCAGCAGCTTAGCGCCCCGAGGCGGCTACACCTTC. Protein: CASSLAPRGGYTF.